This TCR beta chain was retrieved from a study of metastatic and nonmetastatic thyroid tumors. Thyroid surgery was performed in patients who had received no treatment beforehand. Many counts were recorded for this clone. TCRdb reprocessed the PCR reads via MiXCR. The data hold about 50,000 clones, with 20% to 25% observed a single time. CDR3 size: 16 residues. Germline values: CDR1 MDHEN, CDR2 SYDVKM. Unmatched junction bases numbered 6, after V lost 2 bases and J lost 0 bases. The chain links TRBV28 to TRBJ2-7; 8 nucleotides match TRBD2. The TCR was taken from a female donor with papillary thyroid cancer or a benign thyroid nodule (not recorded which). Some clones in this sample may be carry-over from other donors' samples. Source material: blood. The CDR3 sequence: CASSLLAGLSSYEQYF. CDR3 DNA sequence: TGTGCCAGCAGTTTACTAGCGGGCTTGAGCTCCTACGAGCAGTACTTC.